These 9 T cell receptor beta chains were all obtained from the same sample, sequenced in a study of T cells in Graves' hyperthyroidism and ophthalmopathy. From RNA transcripts, TCR beta CDR3 regions were amplified. HTBI primers drove first-round RT-PCR of the TCR CDR3. TCRdb recomputed calls from the multiplex PCR reads with MiXCR, one row per CDR3 protein. The sample records fewer than 500,000 distinct CDR3 sequences, about 15% being singletons. Sequencing used blood. These receptor sequences come from a man aged 18 to 29 with Graves' ophthalmopathy.

The rearrangement links TRBV6-1 to TRBJ2-2; D call uncertain. The V gene lost 0 bases and the J gene lost 2 bases, with 4 bases spanning the gap. The CDR3 contains 14 residues. Germline CDR1 reads MNHNS; CDR2 reads SASEGT. The CDR3 reads CASSEAGNTGELFF. Here the CDR3 DNA reads TGTGCCAGCAGTGAAGCGGGAAACACCGGGGAGCTGTTTTTT.

Ten or more counts support this clonotype. The genes are TRBV11-3 and TRBJ1-1; D gene ambiguous. V shed 4 bases and J shed 3 bases, with 15 bases lying between them. From germline, CDR1 is SGHNT and CDR2 YENEEA. The CDR3 is made up of 15 amino acids. CDR3 sequence: CASSSRALRDTEAFF. The DNA for the CDR3 is TGTGCCAGCAGCTCCCGGGCTCTCCGGGACACTGAAGCTTTCTTT.

The V call is TRBV11-2, the J call TRBJ1-1; D uncertain. Germline-derived CDR1 and CDR2 are SGHAT and FQNNGV. V lost 4 bases and J lost 2, with 17 bases in between. The CDR3 runs to 16 residues. CDR3: CASSSPYAETNTEAFF. CDR3 nucleotide sequence: TGTGCCAGCAGCTCTCCATACGCGGAAACCAACACTGAAGCTTTCTTT.

V and J are TRBV6-1 and TRBJ2-6; tentative D call: TRBD1 (6 bases). The CDR3 has 17 amino acids. Germline V gives CDR1 MNHNS, CDR2 SASEGT. V was clipped by 6 bases and J by 2 bases, with 17 bases between them. The CDR3 loop is CASSFTGLVAGANVLTF. The CDR3 DNA follows: TGTGCCAGCAGCTTTACAGGGTTAGTGGCTGGGGCCAACGTCCTGACTTTC.

V and J are TRBV27 and TRBJ2-3, with D hard to call. Germline V CDR1 and CDR2: MNHEY, SMNVEV (reference sequence). The CDR3 length is 13 residues. Trimming took 5 bases from V and 10 from J, leaving 16 bases between them. As DNA, the CDR3 is TGTGCCAGCAGTCCACGGACCCTCGGGCCGCAGTATTTT. It encodes CASSPRTLGPQYF.

This clonotype was counted at least ten times. The chain has TRBV2 and TRBJ2-1; D is possibly TRBD1 or TRBD2 (5 bases each). CDR3 length: 15 residues. Trimming cost V 4 bases and J 4 bases, with 14 bases left between them. Germline lookup yields CDR1 SNHLY and CDR2 FYNNEI. The CDR3: CASSGRDRPYNEQFF. The CDR3 DNA reads TGTGCCAGCAGTGGCCGGGACCGACCTTACAATGAGCAGTTCTTC.

This clonotype was seen many times. The chain carries TRBV10-1 and TRBJ2-3; 7 bases fit TRBD2. The CDR3 is made up of 14 amino acids. CDR1 WNHNN and CDR2 SYGVQD come from the germline V gene (reference sequence). V was pared by 2 bases and J by 5 bases, with 4 bases of the junction left unmatched. The CDR3 loop is CASSEASGEDTQYF. As DNA, the CDR3 is TGCGCCAGCAGTGAGGCTAGCGGAGAAGATACGCAGTATTTT.

This clonotype was detected ten times or more. The rearrangement links TRBV20-1 to TRBJ2-1; 10 bases are a match to TRBD1. After removal of 7 bases from V and 2 bases from J, the junction contained 8 bases not matched to a gene. The germline CDR1 and CDR2 sequences are DFQATT and SNEGSKA (reference sequence). There are 15 residues in the CDR3. CDR3 in DNA: TGCAGTGTTAGTCCGGGACAGGGGACCTACAATGAGCAGTTCTTC. Translation gives CSVSPGQGTYNEQFF.

The chain joins TRBV6-9 to TRBJ2-2; TRBD2 aligns across 12 bases. The CDR3 sequence is 16 residues long. J was trimmed by 4 bases and V by 4 bases; bases with no gene match: 4. Germline values: CDR1 MNHGY, CDR2 SVAAGI. The CDR3 spells CASSSPSGRVTGELFF. The DNA of the CDR3 is TGTGCCAGCAGTTCGCCTAGCGGGAGGGTCACCGGGGAGCTGTTTTTT.